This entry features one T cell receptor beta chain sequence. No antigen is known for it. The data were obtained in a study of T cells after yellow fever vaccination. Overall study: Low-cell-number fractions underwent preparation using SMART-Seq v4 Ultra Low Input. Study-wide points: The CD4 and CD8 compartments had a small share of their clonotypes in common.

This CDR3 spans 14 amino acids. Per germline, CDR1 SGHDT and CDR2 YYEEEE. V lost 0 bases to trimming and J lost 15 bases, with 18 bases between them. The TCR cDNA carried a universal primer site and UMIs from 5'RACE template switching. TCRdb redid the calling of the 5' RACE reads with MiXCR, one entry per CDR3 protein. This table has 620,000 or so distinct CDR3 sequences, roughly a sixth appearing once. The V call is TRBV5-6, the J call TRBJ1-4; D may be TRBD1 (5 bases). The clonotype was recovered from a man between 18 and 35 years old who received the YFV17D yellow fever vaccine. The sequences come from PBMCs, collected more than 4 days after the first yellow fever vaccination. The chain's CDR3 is CASSLAAAGSGVFF. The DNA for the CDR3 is TGTGCCAGCAGCTTGGCCGCTGCGGGCTCGGGGGTGTTTTTT.